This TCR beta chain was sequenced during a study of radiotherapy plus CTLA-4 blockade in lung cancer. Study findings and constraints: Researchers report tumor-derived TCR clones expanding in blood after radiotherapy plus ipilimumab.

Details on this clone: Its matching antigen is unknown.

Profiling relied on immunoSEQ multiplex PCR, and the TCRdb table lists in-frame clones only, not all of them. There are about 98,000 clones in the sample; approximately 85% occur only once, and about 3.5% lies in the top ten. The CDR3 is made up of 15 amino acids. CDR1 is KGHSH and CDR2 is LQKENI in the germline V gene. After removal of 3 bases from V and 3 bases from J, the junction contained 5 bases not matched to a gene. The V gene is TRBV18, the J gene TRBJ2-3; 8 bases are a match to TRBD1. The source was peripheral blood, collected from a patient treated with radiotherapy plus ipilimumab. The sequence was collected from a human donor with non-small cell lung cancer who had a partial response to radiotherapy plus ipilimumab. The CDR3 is CASSPGQGGTDTQYF. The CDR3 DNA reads TGTGCCAGCTCACCTGGACAGGGTGGAACAGATACGCAGTATTTT.